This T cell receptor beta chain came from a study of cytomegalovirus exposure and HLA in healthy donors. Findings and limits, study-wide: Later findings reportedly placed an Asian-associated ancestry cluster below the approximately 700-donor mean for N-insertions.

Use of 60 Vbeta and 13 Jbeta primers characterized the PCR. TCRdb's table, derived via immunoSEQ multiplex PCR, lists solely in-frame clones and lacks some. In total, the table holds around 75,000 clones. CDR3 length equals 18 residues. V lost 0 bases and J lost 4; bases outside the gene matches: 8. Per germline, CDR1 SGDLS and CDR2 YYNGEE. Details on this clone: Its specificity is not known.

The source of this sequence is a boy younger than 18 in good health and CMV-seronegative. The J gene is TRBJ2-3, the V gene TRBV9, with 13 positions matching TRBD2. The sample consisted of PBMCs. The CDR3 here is CASSVALGLAGEADTQYF. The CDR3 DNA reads TGTGCCAGCAGCGTAGCTCTAGGACTAGCGGGAGAGGCAGATACGCAGTATTTT.